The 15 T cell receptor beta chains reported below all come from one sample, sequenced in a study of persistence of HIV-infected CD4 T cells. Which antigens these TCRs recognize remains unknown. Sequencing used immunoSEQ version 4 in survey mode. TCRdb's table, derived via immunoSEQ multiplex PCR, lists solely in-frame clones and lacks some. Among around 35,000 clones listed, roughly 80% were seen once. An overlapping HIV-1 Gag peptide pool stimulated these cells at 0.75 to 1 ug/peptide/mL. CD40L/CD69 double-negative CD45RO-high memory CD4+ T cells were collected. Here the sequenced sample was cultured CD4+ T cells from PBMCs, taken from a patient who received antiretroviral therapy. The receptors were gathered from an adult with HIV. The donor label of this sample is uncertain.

The CDR3, as DNA: TGTGCCAGCAGCGCTGGACAGGGGCTGAACTATGGCTACACCTTC. Translated, it gives CASSAGQGLNYGYTF. The chain has TRBV9 and TRBJ1-2; 9 nucleotides agree with TRBD1. V lost 3 bases to trimming and J lost 2 bases; unmatched junction nucleotides: 5. The CDR3 contains 15 residues. In germline, CDR1 is SGDLS, CDR2 YYNGEE.

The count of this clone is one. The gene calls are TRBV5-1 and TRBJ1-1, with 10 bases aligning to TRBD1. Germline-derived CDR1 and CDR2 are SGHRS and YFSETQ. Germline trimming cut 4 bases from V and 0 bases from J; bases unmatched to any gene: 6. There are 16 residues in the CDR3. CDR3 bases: TGCGCCAGCAGCCCGGGGACAGGGGCTATGAACACTGAAGCTTTCTTT. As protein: CASSPGTGAMNTEAFF.

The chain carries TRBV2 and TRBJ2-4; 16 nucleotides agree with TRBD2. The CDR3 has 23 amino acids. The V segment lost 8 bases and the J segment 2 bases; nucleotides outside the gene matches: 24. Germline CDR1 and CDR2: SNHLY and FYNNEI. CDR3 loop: CASSGQGFFGTSGGAESKNIQYF. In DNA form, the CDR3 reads TGTGCCAGCTCTGGACAGGGATTCTTCGGGACTAGCGGGGGGGCGGAGTCCAAAAACATTCAGTACTTC.

The CDR3 coding sequence is TGCGCCAGCAGCCCCTTAGCGGGGGAAGAGACCCAGTACTTC. This encodes CASSPLAGEETQYF. This chain links TRBV5-1 with TRBJ2-5; 9 nucleotides align to TRBD2. Germline V lookup: CDR1 SGHRS, CDR2 YFSETQ. After removal of 4 bases from V and 3 bases from J, the junction contained 4 bases not matched to a gene. The CDR3 is 14 amino acids. The full variable domain, rest sourced from reference TRBV5-1 and TRBJ2-5, is KAGVTQTPRYLIKTRGQQVTLSCSPISGHRSVSWYQQTPGQGLQFLFEYFSETQRNKGNFPGRFSGRQFSNSRSEMNVSTLELGDSALYLCASSPLAGEETQYFGPGTRLLVL.

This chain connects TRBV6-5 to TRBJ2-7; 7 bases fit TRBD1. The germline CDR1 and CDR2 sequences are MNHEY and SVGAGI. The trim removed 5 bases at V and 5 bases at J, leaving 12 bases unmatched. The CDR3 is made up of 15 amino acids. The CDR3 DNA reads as TGTGCCAGCAGTCCCAGACAGACAGGGCTCAACGAGCAGTACTTC. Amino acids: CASSPRQTGLNEQYF.

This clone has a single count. The CDR3 DNA follows: TGTGCCAGCAGCTTGGGCTCCTATAATTCACCCCTCCACTTT. It encodes CASSLGSYNSPLHF. V is TRBV7-2 and J is TRBJ1-6, with D uncertain. Trimming cost V 3 bases and J 0 bases, with 3 bases left between them. CDR3 length: 14 amino acids. Germline values: CDR1 SGHTA, CDR2 FQGNSA.

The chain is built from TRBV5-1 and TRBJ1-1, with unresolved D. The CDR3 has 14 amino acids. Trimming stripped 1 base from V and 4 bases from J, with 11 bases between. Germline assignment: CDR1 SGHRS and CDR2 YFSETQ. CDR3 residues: CASSLYGRGTEAFF. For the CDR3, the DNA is TGCGCCAGCAGCTTGTATGGGCGAGGCACTGAAGCTTTCTTT.

Here the CDR3 DNA reads TGTGCCAGCAGCCAAGCGGGAGATGGCTACACCTTC. This sequence encodes CASSQAGDGYTF. The chain has TRBV3-1 (or the pseudogene TRBV3-2) and TRBJ1-2; D gene unclear. CDR1 LGHDT and CDR2 YNNKEL come from the germline V gene (reference sequence). V was pared by 1 base and J by 6 bases, with 6 bases between. The CDR3 extends over 12 amino acids.

CDR3 nucleotide sequence: TGTGCCAGCACCCAGTCTGGCAGTTCTAACTATGGCTACACCTTC. Amino acid sequence: CASTQSGSSNYGYTF. The genes are TRBV6-5 and TRBJ1-2; D unclear. The CDR3 is made up of 15 amino acids. Germline values: CDR1 MNHEY, CDR2 SVGAGI. Trimming took off 7 bases at V and 0 bases at J, with 15 bases between the two ends.

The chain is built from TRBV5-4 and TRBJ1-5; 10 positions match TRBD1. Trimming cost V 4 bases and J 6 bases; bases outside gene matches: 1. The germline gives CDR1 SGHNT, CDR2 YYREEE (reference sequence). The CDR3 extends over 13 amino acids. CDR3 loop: CASSRDRGQPQHF. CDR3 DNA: TGTGCCAGCAGCCGGGACAGGGGTCAGCCCCAGCATTTT.

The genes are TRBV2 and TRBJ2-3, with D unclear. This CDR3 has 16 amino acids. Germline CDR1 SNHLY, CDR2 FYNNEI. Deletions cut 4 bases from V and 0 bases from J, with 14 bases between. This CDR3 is CASSVRSGSSTDTQYF. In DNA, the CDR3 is TGTGCCAGCAGTGTTAGGTCTGGCTCTAGCACAGATACGCAGTATTTT.

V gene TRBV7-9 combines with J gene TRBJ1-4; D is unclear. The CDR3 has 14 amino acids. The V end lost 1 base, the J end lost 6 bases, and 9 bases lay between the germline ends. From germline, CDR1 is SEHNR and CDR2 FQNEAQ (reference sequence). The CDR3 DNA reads TGTGCCAGCAGCTTAGATGGCGGATATGAAAAACTGTTTTTT. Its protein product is CASSLDGGYEKLFF.

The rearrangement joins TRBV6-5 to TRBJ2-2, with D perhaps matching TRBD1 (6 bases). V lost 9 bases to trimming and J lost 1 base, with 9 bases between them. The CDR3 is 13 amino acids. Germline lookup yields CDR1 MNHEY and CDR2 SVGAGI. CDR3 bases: TGTGCCAGTGGCAGGGGGAACACCGGGGAGCTGTTTTTT. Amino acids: CASGRGNTGELFF.

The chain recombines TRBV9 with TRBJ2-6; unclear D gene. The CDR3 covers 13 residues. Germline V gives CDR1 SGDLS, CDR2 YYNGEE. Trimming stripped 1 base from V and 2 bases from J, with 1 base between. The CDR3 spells CASSVPGANVLTF. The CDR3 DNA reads TGTGCCAGCAGCGTACCTGGGGCCAACGTCCTGACTTTC.

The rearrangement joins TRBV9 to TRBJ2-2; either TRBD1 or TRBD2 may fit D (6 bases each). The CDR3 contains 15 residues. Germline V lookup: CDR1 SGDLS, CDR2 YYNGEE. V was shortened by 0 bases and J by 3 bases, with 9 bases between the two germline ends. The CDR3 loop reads CASSVGGADTGELFF. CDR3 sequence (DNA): TGTGCCAGCAGCGTAGGGGGGGCGGACACCGGGGAGCTGTTTTTT.